The 14 T cell receptor beta chains presented below share a single source sample, sequenced in a study of blood T cell repertoires in COVID-19 (dated by TCRdb to about 2020). The library relied on the immunoSEQ multiplex PCR assay. This is the immuneACCESS table as TCRdb keeps it, with only in-frame sequences that have V and J called. A part of the clones is gone; compared with another copy, unresolved V genes explain less than half, and the rest is unexplained. The sample table contains 200,000 to 300,000 clones; only one count was recorded for roughly 89% of them. Of the sample, 3.5% to 5% falls within the top ten clones. Sequencing used PBMCs or T cells enriched from blood (not recorded which). The source of these receptors is a young woman who had recovered from COVID-19.

The V and J genes are TRBV30 and TRBJ2-5, with 7 nucleotides matching TRBD1. The length of the CDR3 is 14 residues. Germline V gene data show CDR1 as GTSNPN and CDR2 as SVGIG (reference sequence). Trimming at V came to 7 bases and at J to 2 bases, leaving 10 bases not matched to a gene. In DNA, the CDR3 is TGTGCCTCCGAGGACGACAGGGAACAAGAGACCCAGTACTTC. This encodes CASEDDREQETQYF.

The V and J genes are TRBV18 and TRBJ2-7; possible D gene TRBD1, 5 bases. CDR1 and CDR2 (germline): KGHSH, LQKENI. Trimming took off 3 bases at V and 6 bases at J, with 12 bases between the two ends. The CDR3 runs to 13 residues. The CDR3 DNA follows: TGTGCCAGCTCACCGGTGACAGTTGGCGAGCAGTACTTC. Translation: CASSPVTVGEQYF. The full variable domain, in which reference TRBV18 and TRBJ2-7 provide the parts outside the CDR3, is NAGVMQNPRHLVRRRGQEARLRCSPMKGHSHVYWYRQLPEEGLKFMVYLQKENIIDESGMPKERFSAEFPKEGPSILRIQQVVRGDSAAYFCASSPVTVGEQYFGPGTRLTVT.

This chain uses TRBV30 with TRBJ1-1; D might be TRBD1 (6 bases). The CDR3 contains 16 residues. V was shortened by 6 bases and J by 5 bases, with 25 bases between the two germline ends. Looked up from germline, CDR1 is GTSNPN and CDR2 is SVGIG (reference sequence). The CDR3, as DNA: TGTGCCTGCCCTTCCCGGGGGGCCTCGGGTCGGACTGAAGCTTTCTTT. This sequence encodes CACPSRGASGRTEAFF.

The genes are TRBV28 and TRBJ2-7, with TRBD1 matching 8 bases. Trimming removed 10 bases from V and 5 bases from J; junction bases left unmatched: 7. This CDR3 comprises 12 residues. CDR1 MDHEN and CDR2 SYDVKM come from the germline V gene. This CDR3 is CAIQGEVNEQYF. CDR3 DNA: TGTGCCATACAGGGGGAAGTCAACGAGCAGTACTTC.

This clone has just one count. J is TRBJ1-4 and V is TRBV7-2; the match to TRBD1 covers 10 bases. V was pared by 1 base and J by 4 bases, with 9 bases of the junction left unmatched. Germline CDR1 SGHTA, CDR2 FQGNSA. This CDR3 has 18 residues. The CDR3 sequence: CASSLVRWTGGGNEKLFF. The CDR3 nucleotides are TGTGCCAGCAGCTTAGTCCGCTGGACAGGGGGGGGTAATGAAAAACTGTTTTTT.

About this clone itself: In the same sample, other DNA sequences code for this CDR3. The chain links TRBV4-3 to TRBJ1-2, with D unclear. The CDR3 length is 13 residues. Germline V CDR1 and CDR2: LGHNA, YSLEER. The V end was cut by 5 bases, the J end by 2 bases, with 9 bases between. The CDR3 DNA is TGCGCCAGCAGCTACAGCCGCAACTATGGCTACACCTTC. Protein sequence: CASSYSRNYGYTF.

This clone occurred a few times. The rearrangement uses TRBV10-3 and TRBJ2-2; D gene uncertain. The V gene lost 3 bases and the J gene lost 1 base, with 9 bases spanning the gap. Germline assignment: CDR1 ENHRY and CDR2 SYGVKD. This CDR3 is 15 amino acids long. Here the CDR3 reads CAISENSLNTGELFF. DNA for the CDR3: TGTGCCATCAGTGAAAACAGTTTGAACACCGGGGAGCTGTTTTTT.

A word on this clone: Additional DNA sequences in this sample encode the identical CDR3. CDR3 bases: TGTGCCAGCAGTTCCCCGGGGTCTTCCTACGAGCAGTACTTC. It encodes CASSSPGSSYEQYF. This chain connects TRBV28 to TRBJ2-7; D is perhaps TRBD2 (5 bases). CDR1 and CDR2 from the germline V gene are MDHEN and SYDVKM. The germline V and J ends were trimmed by 4 bases and 1 base, with 11 bases remaining between them. This CDR3 is built from 14 residues.

The chain joins TRBV5-1 to TRBJ2-7, with a possible D match to TRBD2 (6 bases). Per germline, CDR1 SGHRS and CDR2 YFSETQ. The CDR3 covers 15 residues. The ends were cut back, 1 base at V and 3 bases at J, with 14 bases in the middle. The CDR3 loop reads CASSLSSGSFYEQYF. CDR3 coding DNA: TGCGCCAGCAGCTTGTCATCCGGGAGCTTCTACGAGCAGTACTTC.

The chain employs TRBV5-1 and TRBJ2-7; 8 bases line up with TRBD1. The CDR3 sequence is 15 residues long. The germline gives CDR1 SGHRS, CDR2 YFSETQ. J gave up 3 bases and V 4 bases, and 9 bases lay outside the gene matches. The CDR3 here is CASSLAGTGSYEQYF. CDR3 nucleotide sequence: TGCGCCAGCAGCCTAGCCGGGACAGGCAGCTACGAGCAGTACTTC.

This chain links TRBV9 with TRBJ1-1; the match to TRBD1 covers 7 bases. Germline V gene lookup returns CDR1 SGDLS and CDR2 YYNGEE. The CDR3 has 15 residues. The V segment lost 4 bases and the J segment 1 base; nucleotides outside the gene matches: 7. The CDR3 DNA follows: TGTGCCAGCAGCCCTCTAGGGGGCCGGAACACTGAAGCTTTCTTT. Translating it yields CASSPLGGRNTEAFF.

This sequence joins TRBV9 and TRBJ2-1; D remains ambiguous. Germline V gene sequence: CDR1 SGDLS, CDR2 YYNGEE. CDR3 length: 15 residues. Trimming cost V 3 bases and J 2 bases, with 12 bases left between them. The CDR3, as DNA: TGTGCCAGCAGCGCTCGACTGGCACCCTACAATGAGCAGTTCTTC. Residues: CASSARLAPYNEQFF.

This clone appeared once. This chain connects TRBV13 to TRBJ1-2, with 7 bases identical to TRBD1. The CDR3 has 16 residues. The junction had 16 bases not matched to a gene; V was cut back by 4 bases and J by 8 bases. Germline-derived CDR1 and CDR2 are PRHDT and FYEKMQ (reference sequence). The CDR3 is CASSSAGQGQLEGYTF. In DNA, the CDR3 is TGTGCCAGCAGCTCGGCGGGCCAGGGACAGTTAGAGGGCTACACCTTC.

This sequence joins TRBV7-9 and TRBJ2-5, with 7 bases matching TRBD2. CDR1 SEHNR and CDR2 FQNEAQ come from the germline V gene (reference sequence). V lost 0 bases and J lost 4; bases outside the gene matches: 2. The length of the CDR3 is 14 residues. CDR3 in amino acids: CASSLAGGPETQYF. CDR3 DNA: TGTGCCAGCAGCTTAGCGGGAGGGCCAGAGACCCAGTACTTC.